A single sample is the source of the 25 T cell receptor beta chains below, sequenced in a study of spatial heterogeneity in lung cancer. MiXCR, run by TCRdb on the 5' RACE reads, gives a single entry per CDR3 protein. This table has under 15,000 distinct CDR3 sequences, less than 15% appearing once. Time point in this sample: sample taken at primary tumor resection. Whole RNA was taken from tumor, nontumor lung or frozen PBMC; it was then sequenced unsorted. Specimen: PBMCs, collected at surgery. These receptors were collected from a male donor with early-stage non-small cell lung cancer.

This clonotype was counted only a few times. The chain uses TRBV4-3 and TRBJ1-4; D remains ambiguous. This CDR3 region has 17 residues. Germline CDR1 and CDR2: LGHNA and YSLEER. Trimming cost V 4 bases and J 0 bases, with 15 bases left between them. This CDR3 is CASSRALTTATNEKLFF. The CDR3, as DNA: TGCGCCAGCAGCCGAGCCCTCACGACGGCAACTAATGAAAAACTGTTTTTT.

V and J are TRBV20-1 and TRBJ2-7; D is tentatively TRBD1 or TRBD2 (5 bases each). CDR3 length: 11 residues. Germline CDR1 reads DFQATT; CDR2 reads SNEGSKA (reference sequence). V was cut by 3 bases and J by 5 bases, with 8 bases left in between. The DNA for the CDR3 is TGCAGTGCTAGCTGGGGGAACGAGCAGTACTTC. Protein product: CSASWGNEQYF.

The chain recombines TRBV2 with TRBJ2-5; D assignment may be TRBD1 or TRBD2 (6 bases each). The germline V and J ends were trimmed by 4 bases and 6 bases, with 12 bases remaining between them. This CDR3 has 13 amino acids. Per germline, CDR1 SNHLY and CDR2 FYNNEI. CDR3 sequence: CASSGGGTQTQYF. The DNA of the CDR3 is TGTGCCAGCAGTGGAGGGGGGACGCAGACCCAGTACTTC.

This chain links TRBV12-3 or TRBV12-4 with TRBJ2-2; D is ambiguous. V was trimmed by 1 base and J by 7 bases, leaving 7 bases between them. This CDR3 comprises 13 residues. The CDR3 sequence: CASSLGDSGELFF. The CDR3 DNA follows: TGTGCCAGCAGTTTAGGGGATAGCGGGGAGCTGTTTTTT.

V is TRBV2 and J is TRBJ1-6; no clear D gene. Germline V gene sequence: CDR1 SNHLY, CDR2 FYNNEI. The CDR3 length is 11 residues. Trimming took off 6 bases at V and 18 bases at J, with 15 bases between the two ends. The CDR3 is CASSLESLPHF. The CDR3 bases are TGTGCCAGCAGCCTGGAGTCGCTGCCCCACTTT.

This clonotype has a count of ten or more. The chain combines TRBV28 with TRBJ2-3, with TRBD2 as a possible D gene (5 bases). Trimming removed 5 bases at V and 0 bases at J, with 12 bases between. The CDR3 is made up of 15 amino acids. CDR1 and CDR2 from the germline V gene are MDHEN and SYDVKM. CDR3 DNA sequence: TGTGCCAGCAGTATTAGCGCCACTAGCACAGATACGCAGTATTTT. It codes for CASSISATSTDTQYF.

The J gene is TRBJ2-1, the V gene TRBV20-1; D possibly corresponds to TRBD1 (6 bases). This CDR3 contains 14 residues. Germline V gene sequence: CDR1 DFQATT, CDR2 SNEGSKA (reference sequence). The ends were cut back, 6 bases at V and 5 bases at J, with 17 bases in the middle. The CDR3 region has the DNA TGCAGTGCGAGCCGCCGGGACACCGACAATGAGCAGTTCTTC. Translating gives CSASRRDTDNEQFF.

This clonotype has a count of ten or more. The chain couples TRBV7-9 to TRBJ2-1, with 8 bases fitting TRBD1. Losses at the gene ends were 2 bases for V and 5 bases for J; bases not matched to a gene: 8. The CDR3 is made up of 16 amino acids. CDR1 is SEHNR and CDR2 is FQNEAQ in the germline V gene (reference sequence). Written as DNA, the CDR3 is TGTGCCAGCAGCTTAAAGGGAGACAGGGGTAACAATGAGCAGTTCTTC. The encoded protein is CASSLKGDRGNNEQFF.

The genes are TRBV2 and TRBJ2-5, with 8 bases fitting TRBD1. CDR1 and CDR2 from the germline V gene are SNHLY and FYNNEI. V was clipped by 6 bases and J by 5 bases; unmatched bases: 8. The CDR3 sequence is 14 residues long. In DNA form, the CDR3 reads TGTGCCAGCAGGAGGGACAGGACGGGGGAGACCCAGTACTTC. As protein: CASRRDRTGETQYF. The entire variable domain, with the rest obtained from reference TRBV2 and TRBJ2-5, is as follows: EPEVTQTPSHQVTQMGQEVILRCVPISNHLYFYWYRQILGQKVEFLVSFYNNEISEKSEIFDDQFSVERPDGSNFTLKIRSTKLEDSAMYFCASRRDRTGETQYFGPGTRLLVL.

This clonotype showed up many times. This chain links TRBV24-1 with TRBJ1-5, with D possibly being TRBD1 (6 bases). V lost 5 bases and J lost 4, with 11 bases in between. The V gene's germline CDR1 is KGHDR and CDR2 SFDVKD. This CDR3 is built from 14 residues. The CDR3 nucleotides read TGTGCCACCAGTGCTAGAGGGGGGAATCAGCCCCAGCATTTT. Translation: CATSARGGNQPQHF.

The chain carries TRBV6-5 and TRBJ2-6; 8 nucleotides align to TRBD1. Unmatched junction bases numbered 14, after V lost 6 bases and J lost 1 base. Germline V gene sequence: CDR1 MNHEY, CDR2 SVGAGI. The CDR3 sequence is 19 residues long. The CDR3 here is CASSTSLDRALSGANVLTF. The DNA of the CDR3 is TGTGCCAGCAGCACTTCCTTGGACAGGGCACTATCTGGGGCCAACGTCCTGACTTTC.

The sample holds a few counts of this clonotype. J is TRBJ2-3 and V is TRBV27, with D uncertain. Trimming took off 5 bases at V and 2 bases at J, with 5 bases between the two ends. The CDR3 has 12 amino acids. The V gene's germline CDR1 is MNHEY and CDR2 SMNVEV (reference sequence). The CDR3 DNA sequence: TGTGCCAGCAGTACGTACACAGATACGCAGTATTTT. Translation: CASSTYTDTQYF.

V usage is TRBV10-3 and J usage is TRBJ1-2; no clear D gene. CDR1 is ENHRY, CDR2 SYGVKD, per germline. This CDR3 is built from 12 residues. V lost 4 bases to trimming and J lost 2 bases, with 5 bases between them. The CDR3 DNA is TGTGCCATCAGTGCCTGGAACTATGGCTACACCTTC. Translating it yields CAISAWNYGYTF.

V is TRBV21-1 and J is TRBJ1-6; the table gives TRBD1 as D, unverified against the DNA. TRBV21-1 is shown as a pseudogene. The CDR3 spans 16 residues. This CDR3 reads CASSNERGYRNSPLHF. The CDR3 DNA is TGTGCCAGCAGCAATGAACGAGGGTACAGGAATTCACCCCTCCACTTT.

The V call is TRBV29-1, the J call TRBJ2-1; D is ambiguous. The CDR3 is made up of 13 amino acids. Germline V gene data show CDR1 as SQVTM and CDR2 as ANQGSEA. V gave up 1 base and J gave up 4 bases, with 8 bases separating them. The CDR3 loop reads CSVEAYEYNEQFF. CDR3 bases: TGCAGCGTTGAAGCGTACGAATACAATGAGCAGTTCTTC.

This clonotype was detected many times. V is TRBV7-9 and J is TRBJ1-1; D unclear. Germline values: CDR1 SEHNR, CDR2 FQNEAQ (reference sequence). The CDR3 has 11 residues. The ends were cut back, 1 base at V and 8 bases at J, with 5 bases in the middle. Here the CDR3 DNA reads TGTGCCAGCAGCTTAGTTGGGGAAGCTTTCTTT. Its protein product is CASSLVGEAFF.

CDR3 nucleotide sequence: TGTGCCAGCAGTTTATCTGCCCTACTTTATTACAATGAGCAGTTCTTC. Its protein product is CASSLSALLYYNEQFF. The rearrangement joins TRBV27 to TRBJ2-1; D is undetermined. V lost 0 bases, J lost 4 bases, and 13 bases lay in between. Germline V lookup: CDR1 MNHEY, CDR2 SMNVEV (reference sequence). There are 16 residues in the CDR3.

This clonotype was recorded many times. This rearrangement joins TRBV3-1 to TRBJ1-1; unclear D gene. This CDR3 is 14 amino acids long. Germline CDR1 is LGHDT and CDR2 is YNNKEL (reference sequence). Trimming shortened V by 4 bases and J by 6 bases, and 15 bases separated the two germline ends. In DNA form, the CDR3 reads TGTGCCAGCAGCCCCTCTCGAGGGAGCGCTGAAGCTTTCTTT. It is translated as CASSPSRGSAEAFF.

By proportion, this clonotype is large (0.1 to 1%). The V and J genes are TRBV20-1 and TRBJ2-1; D unresolved. Trimming pared 4 bases from V and 5 bases from J, leaving 12 bases between. This CDR3 comprises 13 residues. Looked up from germline, CDR1 is DFQATT and CDR2 is SNEGSKA (reference sequence). DNA for the CDR3: TGCAGTGCTACTCACGATTACCACAATGAGCAGTTCTTC. Protein product: CSATHDYHNEQFF.

Only a few counts were recorded for this clonotype. V is TRBV7-8 and J is TRBJ1-5; D uncertain. The V and J ends lost 1 base and 1 base respectively, with 8 bases between them. Germline assignment: CDR1 SGHVS and CDR2 FQNEAQ. The length of the CDR3 is 15 residues. CDR3: CASSLEGRSNQPQHF. CDR3 DNA sequence: TGTGCCAGCAGCTTAGAAGGCCGAAGCAATCAGCCCCAGCATTTT.

The chain is built from TRBV20-1 and TRBJ2-3; 12 bases are shared with TRBD2. There are 14 residues in the CDR3. CDR1 DFQATT and CDR2 SNEGSKA come from the germline V gene (reference sequence). Losses at the gene ends were 2 bases for V and 5 bases for J; bases not matched to a gene: 2. CDR3 nucleotide sequence: TGCAGTGCTAGATCGACTAGCGGGGGAGATACGCAGTATTTT. It codes for CSARSTSGGDTQYF.

This clonotype was seen a few times. The genes are TRBV4-1 and TRBJ2-7; unclear D gene. There are 13 residues in the CDR3. The germline V gene has CDR1 MGHRA and CDR2 YSYEKL. The V and J ends lost 1 base and 4 bases respectively, with 8 bases between them. The CDR3 loop reads CASSQGPGYEQYF. Here the CDR3 DNA reads TGCGCCAGCAGCCAAGGGCCCGGGTACGAGCAGTACTTC.

V usage is TRBV6-6 and J usage is TRBJ1-4; TRBD1 agrees at 9 bases. Germline V CDR1 and CDR2: MNHNY, SVGAGI (reference sequence). This CDR3 is 15 amino acids long. V was clipped by 2 bases and J by 8 bases; unmatched bases: 6. In DNA form, the CDR3 reads TGTGCCAGCAGTTACACGACAGGGGGGGTCGAAAAACTGTTTTTT. This encodes CASSYTTGGVEKLFF.

This chain connects TRBV7-2 to TRBJ2-7; no firm D call. The germline V gene has CDR1 SGHTA and CDR2 FQGNSA. The CDR3 runs to 13 residues. V lost 10 bases and J lost 0, with 13 bases in between. CDR3 sequence (DNA): TGTGCCACCGCCTTACCGAGCTCCTACGAGCAGTACTTC. Translation gives CATALPSSYEQYF.

This clonotype showed up just a few times. The chain couples TRBV12-3 or TRBV12-4 to TRBJ2-7, with D possibly being TRBD1 or TRBD2 (5 bases each). V dropped 8 bases and J dropped 3 bases, with 17 bases sitting between them. There are 14 residues in the CDR3. DNA for the CDR3: TGTGCCAGCGCGGCGTCGGGGCCCATCTACGAGCAGTACTTC. This gives the protein CASAASGPIYEQYF.